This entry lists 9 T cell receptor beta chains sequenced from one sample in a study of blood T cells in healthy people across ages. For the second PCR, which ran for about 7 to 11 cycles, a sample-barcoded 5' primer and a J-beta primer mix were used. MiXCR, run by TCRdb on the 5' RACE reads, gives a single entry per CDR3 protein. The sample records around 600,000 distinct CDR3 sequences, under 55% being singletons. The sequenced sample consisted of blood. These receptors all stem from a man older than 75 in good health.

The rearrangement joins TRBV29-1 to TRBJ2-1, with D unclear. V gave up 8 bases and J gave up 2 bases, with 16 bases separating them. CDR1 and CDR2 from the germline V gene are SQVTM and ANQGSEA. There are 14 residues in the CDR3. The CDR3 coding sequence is TGCAGCACCCGCGGTAACGAACCCTACAATGAGCAGTTCTTC. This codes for CSTRGNEPYNEQFF.

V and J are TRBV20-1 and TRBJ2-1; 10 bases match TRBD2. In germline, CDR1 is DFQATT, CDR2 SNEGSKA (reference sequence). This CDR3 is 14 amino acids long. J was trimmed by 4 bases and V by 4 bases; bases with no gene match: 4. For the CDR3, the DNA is TGCAGTGCTACTCTAGCGGGGGTATACAATGAGCAGTTCTTC. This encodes CSATLAGVYNEQFF.

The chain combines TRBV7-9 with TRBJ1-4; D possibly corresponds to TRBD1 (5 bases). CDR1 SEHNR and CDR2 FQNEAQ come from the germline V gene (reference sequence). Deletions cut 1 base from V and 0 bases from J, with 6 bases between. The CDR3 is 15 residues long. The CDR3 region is CASSLGTTTNEKLFF. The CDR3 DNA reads TGTGCCAGCAGCTTAGGGACAACAACTAATGAAAAACTGTTTTTT. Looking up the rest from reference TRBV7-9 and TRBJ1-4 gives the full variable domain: DTGVSQNPRHKITKRGQNVTFRCDPISEHNRLYWYRQTLGQGPEFLTYFQNEAQLEKSRLLSDRFSAERPKGSFSTLEIQRTEQGDSAMYLCASSLGTTTNEKLFFGSGTQLSVL.

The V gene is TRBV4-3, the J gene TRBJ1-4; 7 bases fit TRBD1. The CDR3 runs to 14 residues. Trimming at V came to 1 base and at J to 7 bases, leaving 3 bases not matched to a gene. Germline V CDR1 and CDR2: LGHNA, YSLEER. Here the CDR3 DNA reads TGCGCCAGCAGCCAAGGACAGGGTAGTGAAAAACTGTTTTTT. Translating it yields CASSQGQGSEKLFF.

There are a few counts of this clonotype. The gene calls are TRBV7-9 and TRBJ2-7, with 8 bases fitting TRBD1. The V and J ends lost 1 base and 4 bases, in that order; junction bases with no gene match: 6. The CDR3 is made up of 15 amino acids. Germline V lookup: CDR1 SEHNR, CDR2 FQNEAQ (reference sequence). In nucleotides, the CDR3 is TGTGCCAGCAGCTTAGACGACAGGGGAGGTTACGAGCAGTACTTC. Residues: CASSLDDRGGYEQYF.

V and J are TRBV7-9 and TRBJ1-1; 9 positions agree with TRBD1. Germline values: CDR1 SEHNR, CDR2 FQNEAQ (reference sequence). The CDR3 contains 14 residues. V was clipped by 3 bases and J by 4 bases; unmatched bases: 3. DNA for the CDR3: TGTGCCAGCAGCTTTGGGACAGGGTTCACTGAAGCTTTCTTT. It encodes CASSFGTGFTEAFF. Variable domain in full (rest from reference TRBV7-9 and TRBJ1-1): DTGVSQNPRHKITKRGQNVTFRCDPISEHNRLYWYRQTLGQGPEFLTYFQNEAQLEKSRLLSDRFSAERPKGSFSTLEIQRTEQGDSAMYLCASSFGTGFTEAFFGQGTRLTVV.

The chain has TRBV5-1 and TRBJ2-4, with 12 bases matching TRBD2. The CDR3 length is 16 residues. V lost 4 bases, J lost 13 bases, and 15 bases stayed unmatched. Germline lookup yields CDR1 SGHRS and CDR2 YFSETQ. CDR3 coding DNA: TGCGCCAGCAGCCCCTGGACTAGCGGGGACCTCTGGGAGCAGTACTTC. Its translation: CASSPWTSGDLWEQYF.

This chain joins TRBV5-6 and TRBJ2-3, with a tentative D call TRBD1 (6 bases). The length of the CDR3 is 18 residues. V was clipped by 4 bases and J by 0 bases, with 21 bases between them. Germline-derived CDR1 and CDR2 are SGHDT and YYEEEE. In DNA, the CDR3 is TGTGCCAGCAGCCGGCCGGCAGGGGATTTAGCGAGCACAGATACGCAGTATTTT. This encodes CASSRPAGDLASTDTQYF.

DNA of the CDR3: TGCGCCAGCAGCTTTTGGGGCGATACGCAGTATTTT. Protein sequence: CASSFWGDTQYF. This chain uses TRBV5-1 with TRBJ2-3; possible D gene TRBD1, 5 bases. The CDR3 contains 12 residues. Germline V gene data show CDR1 as SGHRS and CDR2 as YFSETQ. Trimming cost V 2 bases and J 6 bases, with 7 bases left between them.